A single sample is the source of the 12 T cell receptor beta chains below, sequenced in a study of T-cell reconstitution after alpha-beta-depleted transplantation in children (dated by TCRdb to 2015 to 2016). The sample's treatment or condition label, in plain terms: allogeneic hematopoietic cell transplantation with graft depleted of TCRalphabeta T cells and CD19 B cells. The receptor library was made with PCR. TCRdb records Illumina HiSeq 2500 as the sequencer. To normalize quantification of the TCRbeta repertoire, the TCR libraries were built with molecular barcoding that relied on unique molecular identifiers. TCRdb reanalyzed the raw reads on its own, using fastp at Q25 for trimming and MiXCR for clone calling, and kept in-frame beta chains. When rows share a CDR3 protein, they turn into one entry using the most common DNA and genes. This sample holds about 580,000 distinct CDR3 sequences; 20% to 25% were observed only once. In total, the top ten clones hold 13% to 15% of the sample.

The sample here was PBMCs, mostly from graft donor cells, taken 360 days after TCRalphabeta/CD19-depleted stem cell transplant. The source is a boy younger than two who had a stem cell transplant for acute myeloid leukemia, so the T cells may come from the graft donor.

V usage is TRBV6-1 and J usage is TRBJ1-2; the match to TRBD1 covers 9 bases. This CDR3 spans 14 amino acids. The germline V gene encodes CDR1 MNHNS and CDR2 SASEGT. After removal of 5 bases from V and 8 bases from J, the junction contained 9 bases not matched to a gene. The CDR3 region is CASSPPRTGAGYTF. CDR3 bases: TGTGCCAGCAGTCCTCCACGGACAGGGGCAGGCTACACCTTC.

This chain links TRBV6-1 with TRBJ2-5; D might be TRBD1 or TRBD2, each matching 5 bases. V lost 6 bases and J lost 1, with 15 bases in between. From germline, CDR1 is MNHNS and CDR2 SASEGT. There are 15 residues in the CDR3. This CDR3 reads CASSFGTGIQETQYF. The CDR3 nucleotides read TGTGCCAGCAGCTTCGGGACGGGAATCCAAGAGACCCAGTACTTC.

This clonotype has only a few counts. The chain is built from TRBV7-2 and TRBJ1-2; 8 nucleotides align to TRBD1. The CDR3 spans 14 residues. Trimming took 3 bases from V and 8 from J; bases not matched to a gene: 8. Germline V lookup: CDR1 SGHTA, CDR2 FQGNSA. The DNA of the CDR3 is TGTGCCAGCAGCTTGGGGGGACAGGCCGGGGGCTACACCTTC. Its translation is CASSLGGQAGGYTF.

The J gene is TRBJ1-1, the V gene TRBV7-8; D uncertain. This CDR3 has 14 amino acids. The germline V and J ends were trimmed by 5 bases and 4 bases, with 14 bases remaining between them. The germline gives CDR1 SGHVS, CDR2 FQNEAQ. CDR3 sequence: CASSIDPSGTEAFF. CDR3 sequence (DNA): TGTGCCAGCAGCATTGATCCTTCGGGCACTGAAGCTTTCTTT.

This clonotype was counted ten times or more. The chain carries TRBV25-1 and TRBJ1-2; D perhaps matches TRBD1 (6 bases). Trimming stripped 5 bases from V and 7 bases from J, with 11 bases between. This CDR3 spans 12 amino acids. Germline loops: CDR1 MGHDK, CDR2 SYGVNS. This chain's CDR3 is CASSPGGSGYTF. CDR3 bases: TGTGCCAGCAGTCCTGGGGGCTCTGGCTACACCTTC.

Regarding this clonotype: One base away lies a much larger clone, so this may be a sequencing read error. CDR3 bases: TGTGCCAGCAGTAGCCTGGGGACAGGGGTTGATGAGCAGTTCTTC. This sequence encodes CASSSLGTGVDEQFF. This chain links TRBV5-5 with TRBJ2-1; 10 bases fit TRBD1. Germline CDR1 reads SGHKS; CDR2 reads YYEKEE (reference sequence). V shed 5 bases, J shed 8 bases, and the junction held 10 bases outside the gene matches. This CDR3 contains 15 residues.

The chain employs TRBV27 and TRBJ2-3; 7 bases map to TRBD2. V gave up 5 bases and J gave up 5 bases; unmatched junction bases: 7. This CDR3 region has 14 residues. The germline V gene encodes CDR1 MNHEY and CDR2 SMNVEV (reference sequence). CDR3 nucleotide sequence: TGTGCCAGCAGTCCCTGGGGGGGAATAGATACGCAGTATTTT. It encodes CASSPWGGIDTQYF.

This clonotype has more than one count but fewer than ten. Here the CDR3 reads CASSLTMAGGRDTQYF. In DNA form, the CDR3 reads TGTGCCAGCAGCTTGACGATGGCGGGGGGGCGGGATACGCAGTATTTT. The chain joins TRBV5-5 to TRBJ2-3, with TRBD2 matching over 9 bases. The J segment lost 6 bases and the V segment lost 1 base, leaving 9 bases of the junction unmatched. This CDR3 is 16 amino acids long. The germline V gene encodes CDR1 SGHKS and CDR2 YYEKEE (reference sequence).

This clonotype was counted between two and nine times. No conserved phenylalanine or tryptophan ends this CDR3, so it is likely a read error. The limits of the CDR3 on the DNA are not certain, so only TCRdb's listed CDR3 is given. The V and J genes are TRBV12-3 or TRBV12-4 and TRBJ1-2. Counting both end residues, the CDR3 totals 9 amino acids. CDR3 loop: CASSPNSVL.

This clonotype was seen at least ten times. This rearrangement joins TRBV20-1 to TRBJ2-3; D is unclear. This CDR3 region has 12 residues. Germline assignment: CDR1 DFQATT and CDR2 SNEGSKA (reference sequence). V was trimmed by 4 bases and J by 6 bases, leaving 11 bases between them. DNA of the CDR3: TGCAGTGCTACCGCTGGTGTGGATACGCAGTATTTT. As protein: CSATAGVDTQYF.

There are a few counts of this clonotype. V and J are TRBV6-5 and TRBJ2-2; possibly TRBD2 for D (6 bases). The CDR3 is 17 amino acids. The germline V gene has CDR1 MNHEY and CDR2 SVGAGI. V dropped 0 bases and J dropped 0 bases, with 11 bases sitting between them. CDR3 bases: TGTGCCAGCAGTTACTCGGGGATAGCGGCGAACACCGGGGAGCTGTTTTTT. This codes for CASSYSGIAANTGELFF.

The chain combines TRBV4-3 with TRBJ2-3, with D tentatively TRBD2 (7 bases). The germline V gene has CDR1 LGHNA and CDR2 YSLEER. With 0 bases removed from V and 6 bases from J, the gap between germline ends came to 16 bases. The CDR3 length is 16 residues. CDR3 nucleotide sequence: TGCGCCAGCAGCCAAGACTTGCAGGGGAGGGGGGATACGCAGTATTTT. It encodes CASSQDLQGRGDTQYF.